The sequence of this T cell receptor (beta chain) was determined in a study of shared clonotypes between healthy human individuals. Study conclusions and caveats: As a rule, naive subsets had a larger estimated richness than memory subsets. Clonotypes that were shared across a handful of donors made up approximately 5% of naive CD4 clonotypes.

Turning to this clone: No antigen is known for it.

CDR1 ENHRY and CDR2 SYGVKD come from the germline V gene. The CDR3 is made up of 17 amino acids. The V and J ends lost 5 bases and 2 bases, in that order; junction bases with no gene match: 13. The deep-level immunoSEQ assay was used. Generated by immunoSEQ multiplex PCR, the TCRdb table keeps only in-frame clones and is missing some. The data show about 2.1 million clones, 93% seen once. Positive CCR7 selection of CD45RO-negative cells yielded the naive CD8 cells, and terminally differentiated effector memory CD45RA+ cells were excluded. The chain has TRBV10-3 and TRBJ1-2; 8 nucleotides agree with TRBD1. This sequence originates from a man between 18 and 35 years old in good health. Some clones in this sample may be carry-over from other donors' samples. The source material was naive CD8+ T cells from PBMCs. The DNA for the CDR3 is TGTGCCATCAGTCTGGCGGGACAGGATTTTCTCAACTATGGCTACACCTTC. This sequence encodes CAISLAGQDFLNYGYTF.